Reported below is one TCR beta chain. Donors in Cohort 3 who had recovered were those with two negative PCRs, healthcare professional clearance, or resolution of their symptoms. This record belongs to a study of blood T cell repertoires in COVID-19. The CDR3 runs to 15 residues. Trimming removed 2 bases from V and 4 bases from J; junction bases left unmatched: 7. CDR1 is MGHRA and CDR2 is YSYEKL in the germline V gene. Original analysis: Amplification from reference gene primers served as the basis for estimated nucleated cell counts. Some clones are missing from TCRdb's copy, which holds only in-frame ones; the method was immunoSEQ multiplex PCR. The DNA was the basis for D and trimming; V, J and clone size are from that table. Among just over 350,000 clones listed, roughly 90% were seen once.

The rearrangement joins TRBV4-1 to TRBJ1-2, with 7 nucleotides matching TRBD1. The sequenced sample was PBMCs or T cells enriched from blood (not recorded which). This TCR came from a woman aged 25 to 45 who had recovered from COVID-19. For the CDR3, the DNA is TGCGCCAGCAGCCAAATAAACACAGGGGCCTATGGCTACACCTTC. Amino acids: CASSQINTGAYGYTF.